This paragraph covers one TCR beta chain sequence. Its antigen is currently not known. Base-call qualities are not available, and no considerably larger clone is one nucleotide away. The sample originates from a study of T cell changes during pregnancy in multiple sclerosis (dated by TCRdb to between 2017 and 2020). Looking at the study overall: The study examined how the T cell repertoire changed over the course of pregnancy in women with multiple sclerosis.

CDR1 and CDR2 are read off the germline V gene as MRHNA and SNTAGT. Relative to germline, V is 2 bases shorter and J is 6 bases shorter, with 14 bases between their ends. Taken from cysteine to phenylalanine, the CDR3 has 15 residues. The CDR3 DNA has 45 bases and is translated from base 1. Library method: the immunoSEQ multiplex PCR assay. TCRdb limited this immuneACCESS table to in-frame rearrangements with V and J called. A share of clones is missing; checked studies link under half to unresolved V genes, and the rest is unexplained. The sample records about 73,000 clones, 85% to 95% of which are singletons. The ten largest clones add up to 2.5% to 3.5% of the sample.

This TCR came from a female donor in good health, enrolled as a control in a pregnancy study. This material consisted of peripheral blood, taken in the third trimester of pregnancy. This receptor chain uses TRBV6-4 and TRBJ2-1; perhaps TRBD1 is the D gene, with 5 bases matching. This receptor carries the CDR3 CASSDRGEGANEQFF. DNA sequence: TGTGCCAGCAGTGACAGAGGAGAAGGGGCCAATGAGCAGTTCTTC.